The table lists the clone carrying this T cell receptor (beta chain) with a count of one. No antigen is known for it. RNA extraction gave at least 5 micrograms of total RNA per sample. The source of the sample is a study of blood T cells in healthy people across ages. The study's findings and limits: Both naive CD4+ cell counts and diversity were greater in long-lived donors than in aged donors. The CMV status of each donor remained undetermined, and this could have confounded shifts in expanded clonotypes. Age showed a roughly linear inverse relationship with TCR beta diversity per million T cells.

Combining a sample-barcoded 5' primer with a J-beta primer mix, a second PCR ran for 7 to 11 cycles. A single record per CDR3 protein comes from TCRdb applying MiXCR to the 5' RACE reads. The sample holds some 730,000 distinct CDR3 sequences; 22% are singletons and the top ten take under 25%. Germline loops: CDR1 SGHRS, CDR2 YFSETQ. J gave up 6 bases and V 3 bases, and 5 bases lay outside the gene matches. This CDR3 is built from 14 residues. The V call is TRBV5-1, the J call TRBJ1-4; 7 bases are a match to TRBD1. The TCR comes from an older man in good health. The specimen was blood. CDR3 residues: CASSWRQGDEKLFF. The CDR3 coding sequence is TGCGCCAGCAGCTGGAGACAGGGTGATGAAAAACTGTTTTTT.